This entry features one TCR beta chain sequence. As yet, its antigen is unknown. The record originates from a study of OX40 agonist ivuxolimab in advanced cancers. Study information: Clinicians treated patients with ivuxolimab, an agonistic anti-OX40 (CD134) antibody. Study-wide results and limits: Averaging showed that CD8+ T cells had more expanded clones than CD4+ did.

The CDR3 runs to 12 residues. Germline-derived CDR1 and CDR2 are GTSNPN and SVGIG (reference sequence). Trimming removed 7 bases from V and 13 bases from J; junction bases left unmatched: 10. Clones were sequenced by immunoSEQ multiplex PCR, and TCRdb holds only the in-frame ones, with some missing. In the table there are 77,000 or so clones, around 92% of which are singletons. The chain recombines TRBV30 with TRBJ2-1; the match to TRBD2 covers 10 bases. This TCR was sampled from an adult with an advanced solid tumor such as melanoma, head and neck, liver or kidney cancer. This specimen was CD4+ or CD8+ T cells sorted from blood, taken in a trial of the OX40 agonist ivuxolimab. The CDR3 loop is CASELAGQLQFF. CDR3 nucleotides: TGTGCCTCCGAACTAGCGGGACAATTACAGTTCTTC.